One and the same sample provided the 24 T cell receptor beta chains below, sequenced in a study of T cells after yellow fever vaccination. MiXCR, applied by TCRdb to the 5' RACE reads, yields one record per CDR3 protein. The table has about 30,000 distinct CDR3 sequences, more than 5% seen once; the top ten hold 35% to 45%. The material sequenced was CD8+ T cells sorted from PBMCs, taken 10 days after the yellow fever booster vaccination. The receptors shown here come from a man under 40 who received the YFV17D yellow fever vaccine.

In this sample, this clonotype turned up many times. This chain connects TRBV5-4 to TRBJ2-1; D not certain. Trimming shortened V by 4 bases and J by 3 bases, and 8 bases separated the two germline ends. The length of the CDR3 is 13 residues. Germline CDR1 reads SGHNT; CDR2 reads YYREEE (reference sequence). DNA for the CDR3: TGTGCCAGCAGCCAGGACGACTACAATGAGCAGTTCTTC. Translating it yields CASSQDDYNEQFF. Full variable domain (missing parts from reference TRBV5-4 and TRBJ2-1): ETGVTQSPTHLIKTRGQQVTLRCSSQSGHNTVSWYQQALGQGPQFIFQYYREEENGRGNFPPRFSGLQFPNYSSELNVNALELDDSALYLCASSQDDYNEQFFGPGTRLTVL.

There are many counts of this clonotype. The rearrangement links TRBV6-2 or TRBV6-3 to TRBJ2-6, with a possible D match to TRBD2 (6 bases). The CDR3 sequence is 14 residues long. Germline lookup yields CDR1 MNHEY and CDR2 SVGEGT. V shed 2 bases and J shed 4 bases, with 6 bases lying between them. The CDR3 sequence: CASSYGGGANVLTF. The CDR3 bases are TGTGCCAGCAGTTACGGGGGGGGGGCCAACGTCCTGACTTTC.

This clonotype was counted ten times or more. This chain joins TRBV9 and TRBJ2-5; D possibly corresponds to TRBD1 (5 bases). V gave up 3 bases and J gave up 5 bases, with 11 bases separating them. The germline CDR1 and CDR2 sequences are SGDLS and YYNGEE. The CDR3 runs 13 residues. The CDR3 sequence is CASSGTPRETQYF. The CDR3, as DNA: TGTGCCAGCAGCGGGACACCTAGGGAGACCCAGTACTTC.

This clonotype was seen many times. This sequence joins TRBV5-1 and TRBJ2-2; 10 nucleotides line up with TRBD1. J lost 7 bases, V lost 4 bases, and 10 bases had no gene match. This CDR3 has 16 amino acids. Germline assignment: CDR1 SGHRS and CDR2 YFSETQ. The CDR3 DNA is TGCGCCAGCAGCAGCACGGGACAGGGGACGATCGGGGAGCTGTTTTTT. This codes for CASSSTGQGTIGELFF.

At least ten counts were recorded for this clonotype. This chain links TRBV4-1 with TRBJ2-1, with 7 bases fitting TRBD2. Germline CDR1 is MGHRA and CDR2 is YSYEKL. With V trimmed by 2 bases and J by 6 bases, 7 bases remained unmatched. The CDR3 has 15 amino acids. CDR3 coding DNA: TGCGCCAGCAGCCAACGACCGGGACTATCCAATGAGCAGTTCTTC. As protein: CASSQRPGLSNEQFF.

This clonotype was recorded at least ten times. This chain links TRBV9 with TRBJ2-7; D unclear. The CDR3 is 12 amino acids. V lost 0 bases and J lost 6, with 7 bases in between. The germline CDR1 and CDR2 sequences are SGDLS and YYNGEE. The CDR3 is CASSVGGSEQYF. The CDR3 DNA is TGTGCCAGCAGCGTAGGAGGAAGCGAGCAGTACTTC.

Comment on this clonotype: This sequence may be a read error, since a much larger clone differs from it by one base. Written as DNA, the CDR3 is TGCGCCAGCAGACCGACTAGCGGGATCTACTACAAGCAGTACTTC. Protein: CASRPTSGIYYKQYF. This rearrangement joins TRBV23-1 to TRBJ2-7; 11 bases are shared with TRBD2. TRBV23-1 is an open reading frame whose function is uncertain. The CDR3 runs to 15 residues.

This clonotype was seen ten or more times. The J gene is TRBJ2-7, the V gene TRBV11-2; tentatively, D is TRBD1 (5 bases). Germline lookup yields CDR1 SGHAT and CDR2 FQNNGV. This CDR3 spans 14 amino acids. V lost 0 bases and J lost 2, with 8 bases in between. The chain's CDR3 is CASSLDNRPYEQYF. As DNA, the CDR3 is TGTGCCAGCAGCTTAGATAACAGGCCCTACGAGCAGTACTTC.

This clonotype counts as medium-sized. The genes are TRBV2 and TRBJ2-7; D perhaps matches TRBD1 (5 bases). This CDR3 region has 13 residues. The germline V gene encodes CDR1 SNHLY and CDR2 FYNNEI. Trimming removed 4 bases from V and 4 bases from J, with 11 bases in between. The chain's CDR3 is CASSGQGWYEQYF. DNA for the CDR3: TGTGCCAGCAGTGGGCAGGGATGGTACGAGCAGTACTTC.

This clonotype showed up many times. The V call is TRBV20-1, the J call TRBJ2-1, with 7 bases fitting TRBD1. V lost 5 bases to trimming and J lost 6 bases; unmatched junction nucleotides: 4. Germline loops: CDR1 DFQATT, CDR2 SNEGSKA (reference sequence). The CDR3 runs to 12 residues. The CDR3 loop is CSAAQGSNEQFF. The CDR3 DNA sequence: TGCAGTGCTGCACAGGGGTCCAATGAGCAGTTCTTC.

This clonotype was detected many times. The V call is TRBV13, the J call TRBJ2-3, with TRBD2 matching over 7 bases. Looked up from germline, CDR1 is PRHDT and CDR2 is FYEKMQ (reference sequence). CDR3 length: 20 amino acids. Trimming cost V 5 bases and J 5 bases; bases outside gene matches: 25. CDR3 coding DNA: TGTGCCAGCAGCCCTGCTGAGGGTGCAGCGGGGAGAGAAGTTGTAGATACGCAGTATTTT. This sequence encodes CASSPAEGAAGREVVDTQYF.

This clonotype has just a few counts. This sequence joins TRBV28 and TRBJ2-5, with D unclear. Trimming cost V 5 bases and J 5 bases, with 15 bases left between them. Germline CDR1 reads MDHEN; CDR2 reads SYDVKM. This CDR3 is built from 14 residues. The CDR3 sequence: CASSTLKGSETQYF. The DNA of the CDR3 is TGTGCCAGCAGTACTTTGAAGGGCAGCGAGACCCAGTACTTC.

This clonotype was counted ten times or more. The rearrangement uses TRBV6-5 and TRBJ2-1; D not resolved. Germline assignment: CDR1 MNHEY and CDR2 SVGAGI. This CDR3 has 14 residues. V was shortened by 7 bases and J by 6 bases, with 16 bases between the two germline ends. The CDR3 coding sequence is TGTGCCAGCAACCGGGTCTGGGGTTCCAATGAGCAGTTCTTC. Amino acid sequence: CASNRVWGSNEQFF.

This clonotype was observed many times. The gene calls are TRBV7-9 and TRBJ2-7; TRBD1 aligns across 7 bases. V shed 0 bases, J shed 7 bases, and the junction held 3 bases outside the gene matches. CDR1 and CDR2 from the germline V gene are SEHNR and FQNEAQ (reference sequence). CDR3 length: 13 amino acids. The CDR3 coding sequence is TGTGCCAGCAGCTTAGCACACAGGGGTGAGCAGTACTTC. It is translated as CASSLAHRGEQYF.

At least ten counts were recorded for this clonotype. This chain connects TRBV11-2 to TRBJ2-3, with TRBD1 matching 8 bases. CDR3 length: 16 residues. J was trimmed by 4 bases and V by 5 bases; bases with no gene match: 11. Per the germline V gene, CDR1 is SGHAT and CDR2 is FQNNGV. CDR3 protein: CASSDTVDRGADTQYF. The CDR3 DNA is TGTGCCAGCAGCGATACAGTCGACAGGGGTGCAGATACGCAGTATTTT.

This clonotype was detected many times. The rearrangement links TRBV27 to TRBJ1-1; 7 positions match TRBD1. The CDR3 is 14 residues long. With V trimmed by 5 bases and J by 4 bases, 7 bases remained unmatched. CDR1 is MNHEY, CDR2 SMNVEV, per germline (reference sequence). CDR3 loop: CASSLRGGSTEAFF. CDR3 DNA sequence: TGTGCCAGCAGTCTCAGGGGGGGTAGCACTGAAGCTTTCTTT.

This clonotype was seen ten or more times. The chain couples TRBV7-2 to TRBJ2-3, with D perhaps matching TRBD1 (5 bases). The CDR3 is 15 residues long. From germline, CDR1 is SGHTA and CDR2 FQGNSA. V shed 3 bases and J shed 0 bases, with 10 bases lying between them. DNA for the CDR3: TGTGCCAGCAGCTTTCAGGGCCAGAGCACAGATACGCAGTATTTT. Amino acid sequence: CASSFQGQSTDTQYF.

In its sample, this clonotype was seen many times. The CDR3 sequence is CATSEGIRYEQYF. For the CDR3, the DNA is TGTGCCACCAGTGAGGGGATCCGCTACGAGCAGTACTTC. V gene TRBV15 combines with J gene TRBJ2-7; D is possibly TRBD1 or TRBD2 (5 bases each). Germline assignment: CDR1 LNHNV and CDR2 YYDKDF (reference sequence). Trimming left V 6 bases short and J 3 bases short, with 12 bases between. This CDR3 contains 13 residues. Combining the CDR3 with reference TRBV15 and TRBJ2-7 gives the whole variable domain DAMVIQNPRYQVTQFGKPVTLSCSQTLNHNVMYWYQQKSSQAPKLLFHYYDKDFNNEADTPDNFQSRRPNTSFCFLDIRSPGLGDTAMYLCATSEGIRYEQYFGPGTRLTVT.

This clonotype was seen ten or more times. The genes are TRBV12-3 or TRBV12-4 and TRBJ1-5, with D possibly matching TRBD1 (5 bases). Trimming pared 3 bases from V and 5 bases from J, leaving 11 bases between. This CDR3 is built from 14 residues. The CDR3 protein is CASSFLPGHQPQHF. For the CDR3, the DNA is TGTGCCAGCAGTTTTTTGCCGGGGCATCAGCCCCAGCATTTT.

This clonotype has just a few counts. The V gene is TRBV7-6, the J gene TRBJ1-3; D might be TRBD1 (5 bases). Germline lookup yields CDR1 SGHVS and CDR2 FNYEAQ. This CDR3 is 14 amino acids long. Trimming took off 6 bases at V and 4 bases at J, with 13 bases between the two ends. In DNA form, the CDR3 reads TGTGCCAGCAGTCTACAGGAGACGGGAAACACCATATATTTT. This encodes CASSLQETGNTIYF.

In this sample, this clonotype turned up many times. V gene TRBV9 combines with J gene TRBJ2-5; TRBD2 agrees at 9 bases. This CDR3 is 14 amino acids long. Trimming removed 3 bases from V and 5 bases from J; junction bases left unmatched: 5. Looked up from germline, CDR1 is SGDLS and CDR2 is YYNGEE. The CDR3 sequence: CASSGSSGGETQYF. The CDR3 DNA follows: TGTGCCAGCAGCGGCTCCAGCGGGGGGGAGACCCAGTACTTC.

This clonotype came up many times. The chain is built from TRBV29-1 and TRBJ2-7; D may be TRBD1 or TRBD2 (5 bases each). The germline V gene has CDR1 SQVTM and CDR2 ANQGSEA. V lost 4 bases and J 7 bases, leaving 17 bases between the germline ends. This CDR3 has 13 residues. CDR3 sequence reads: CSVAGPTVLEQYF. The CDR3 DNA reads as TGCAGCGTTGCGGGACCAACCGTTTTAGAGCAGTACTTC.

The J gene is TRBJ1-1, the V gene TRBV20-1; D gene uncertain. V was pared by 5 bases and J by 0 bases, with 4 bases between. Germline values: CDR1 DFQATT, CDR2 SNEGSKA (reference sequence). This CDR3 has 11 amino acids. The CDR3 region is CSARMNTEAFF. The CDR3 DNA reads TGCAGTGCTCGGATGAACACTGAAGCTTTCTTT.

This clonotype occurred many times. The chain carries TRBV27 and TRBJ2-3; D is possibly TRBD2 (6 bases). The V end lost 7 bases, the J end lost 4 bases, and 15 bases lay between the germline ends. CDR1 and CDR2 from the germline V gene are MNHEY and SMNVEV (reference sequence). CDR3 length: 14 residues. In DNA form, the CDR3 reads TGTGCCAGCACTTCGGGGGAGGAGGCAGATACGCAGTATTTT. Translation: CASTSGEEADTQYF.